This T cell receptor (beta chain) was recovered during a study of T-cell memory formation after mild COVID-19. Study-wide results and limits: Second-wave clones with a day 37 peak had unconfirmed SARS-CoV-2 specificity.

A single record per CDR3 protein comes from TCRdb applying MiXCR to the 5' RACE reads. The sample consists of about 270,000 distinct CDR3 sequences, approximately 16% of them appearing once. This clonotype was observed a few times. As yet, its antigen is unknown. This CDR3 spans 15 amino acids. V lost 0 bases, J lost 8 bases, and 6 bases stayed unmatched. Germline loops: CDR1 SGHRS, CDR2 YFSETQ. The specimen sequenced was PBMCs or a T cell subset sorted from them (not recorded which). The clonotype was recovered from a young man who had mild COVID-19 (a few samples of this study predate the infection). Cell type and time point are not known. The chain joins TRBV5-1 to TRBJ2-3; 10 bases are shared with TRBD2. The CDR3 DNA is TGCGCCAGCAGCTTGGCCAGCGGGGGGGCAAGTACGCAGTATTTT. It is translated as CASSLASGGASTQYF.